This TCR beta chain was found in a study of immune characteristics of hereditary and idiopathic chronic pancreatitis. For the wider study: The study profiled local pancreatic immune cells and TCRbeta repertoires in hereditary and idiopathic chronic pancreatitis compared with control organ donor pancreases. TCRbeta sequencing covered a few control pancreases, 7 hereditary chronic pancreatitis pancreases and about six idiopathic chronic pancreatitis pancreases. Minimal in vitro experimental manipulation of pancreas-infiltrating T cells was the reason the gDNA-based approach was selected.

Libraries were built with the immunoSEQ multiplex PCR assay. From pancreatic genomic DNA, the TCRbeta CDR3 region along with adjacent sequences was amplified and then sequenced. The original methods were these. Repertoire diversity was assessed as a mean normalized Shannon-Wiener index, together with productive clonality and counts of productive rearrangements. The nonparametric Mann-Whitney U test was used to compare repertoire metrics between controls and chronic pancreatitis. Shared clonotypes were defined as CDR3beta sequences with identical amino acid composition and length across subjects. Not all clones reach the TCRdb copy of this immuneACCESS table, which keeps in-frame sequences only. Checked studies attribute under half of the gap to unresolved V genes and leave the rest unexplained. D and trimming were read from the DNA, whereas the V and J calls and clone size are those reported in that table. Within this sample are 11,000 to 15,000 clones, with over 70% of them counted one time only. The top ten constitute around 14% of the sample.

CDR3 length: 15 amino acids, cysteine to phenylalanine. Solely the CDR3 DNA is kept, with 45 bases framed from the first base. Taken from the germline V gene, the CDR1 and CDR2 loops are SGHRS and YFSETQ. V is reduced by 4 bases and J by 2 bases, leaving a spacing of 15 bases between them. Pancreas tissue with chronic pancreatitis was obtained from patients having total pancreatectomy with islet autotransplantation (TPIAT). Included chronic pancreatitis patients had no known history of diabetes. For TCRbeta sequencing, genomic DNA was pulled straight from bulk pancreas tissue, skipping any T cell sorting. Pancreas tissues were collected consecutively from patients and organ donors at two US centers. This clone has just a few counts. Its binding antigen is unknown. Per-base qualities were not stored, and no clone one base away is much larger. General study outcomes and caveats: Hereditary and idiopathic chronic pancreatitis differed in Vbeta-Jbeta gene family usage, including TRBV10, TRBV19, TRBV23 and TRBV5. Patient tissue was available only at the time of TPIAT, so disease duration differences may have influenced immune findings. Significantly increased TCRbeta repertoire diversity and reduced clonality were observed in both chronic pancreatitis groups relative to controls. Chronic pancreatitis caused by alcohol use was not included in the study. Among roughly 13 chronic pancreatitis patients, higher numbers of productive TCR rearrangements went along with higher disease severity scores, showing a positive correlation.

This clonotype originated in a human donor with chronic pancreatitis. Recombination joined TRBV5-1 with TRBJ2-5; perhaps TRBD1 is the D gene, with 7 bases matching. The specimen was pancreas tissue with hereditary chronic pancreatitis. Here is the DNA: TGCGCCAGCAGCGAAGGAGGGGGCCGGCAAGAGACCCAGTACTTC. Translated, it reads CASSEGGGRQETQYF.